This T cell receptor (beta chain) was observed in a study of graft-versus-host responses after intestinal transplantation. Study findings and constraints: Patients who carried graft-donor T cell macrochimerism also had high graft-versus-host to host-versus-graft clonal ratios in their allografts.

Assay used: immunoSEQ multiplex PCR; TCRdb lists only in-frame clones, some missing. The sample lists some 27,000 clones, 85% to 95% seen once, with approximately 0.53% in the top ten. A remark on this clone: The antigen remains undetermined.

CDR3 size: 15 residues. CDR1 MNHNS and CDR2 SASEGT come from the germline V gene. Trimming at V came to 7 bases and at J to 2 bases, leaving 7 bases not matched to a gene. The chain is built from TRBV6-1 and TRBJ1-5; 8 bases line up with TRBD1. Material: PBMCs, obtained 18 days after transplant. The TCR was taken from a human patient who received an intestinal transplant, so some T cells may come from the graft donor. CDR3 loop: CASKRATGGNQPQHF. The CDR3 nucleotides read TGTGCCAGCAAAAGAGCGACAGGGGGCAATCAGCCCCAGCATTTT.